These T cell receptor beta chains were read from a single sample in a study of CD8+CD57+ T cells in acquired aplastic anemia. TCRdb fed the reads into MiXCR, producing one record per CDR3 protein. The sample yields around 160,000 distinct CDR3 sequences, roughly 43% seen once. Material for sequencing was sorted CD4+, CD8+, or CD8+CD57+ T cells (not recorded which) from PBMCs. The receptors shown here come from a human donor with aplastic anemia. Both conserved end residues are part of each CDR3. D genes are given only for firm matches. A row's size may be missing; if present it is once, few, many or a size class.

j_call d_call clone_size v_call cdr3_nt cdr3_aa
TRBJ1-1 . many TRBV7-2 TGTGCCAGCAGCTTAGGGGCAGTCCTGAACACTGAAGCTTTCTTT CASSLGAVLNTEAFF
TRBJ1-5 . medium-sized TRBV7-8 TGTGCCAGCAGCCCAGATAGCAATCAGCCCCAGCATTTT CASSPDSNQPQHF
TRBJ1-1 . many TRBV6-1 TGTGCCAGCAGTAACCACGGGACGATGAACACTGAAGCTTTCTTT CASSNHGTMNTEAFF
TRBJ2-7 TRBD2 few TRBV10-3 TGTGCCATCAGTGCGGCCGGGACTAGCGTTGACGAGCAGTACTTC CAISAAGTSVDEQYF
TRBJ2-3 . . TRBV10-3 TGTGCCGTCAGTGAGAGCGCAGAAGATACGCAGTATTTT CAVSESAEDTQYF
TRBJ1-6 . many TRBV14 TGTGCCAGCACTCGGGACACCGATTCACCCCTCCACTTT CASTRDTDSPLHF
TRBJ2-1 . . TRBV29-1 TGCAGCGTTGCCTCGAATGAGCAGTTCTTC CSVASNEQFF
TRBJ2-6 . . TRBV7-8 TGTGCCAGCAGCTTACCCCTGACTTTC CASSLPLTF
TRBJ2-5 TRBD2 many TRBV5-1 TGCGCCAGCAGCATGGGGCTAGCGGGGGCCTCCCAAGAGACCCAGTACTTC CASSMGLAGASQETQYF
TRBJ2-7 . many TRBV5-6 TGTGCCAGCAGCTTAATGGGAAGCGATAACTCCTACGAGCAGTACTTC CASSLMGSDNSYEQYF